The TCR beta chain under discussion was sequenced for a study of shared clonotypes between healthy human individuals. Concerning this clone itself: Its specificity is not known.

Naive CD8 cells, CD45RO-negative and positively selected for CCR7, excluded terminally differentiated effector memory CD45RA+ cells. Recent vaccinations or acute infections were absent in the healthy HIV-negative adult donors. The study, taken as a whole, reports: Clonotypes shared by all four donors outscored non-shared clonotypes in generation probability. The genetic and exposure-history diversity represented was limited by few donors. Clonotype sharing among the donors was expected to vary with sequencing depth.

The CDR3 consists of 19 residues. In germline, CDR1 is MDHEN, CDR2 SYDVKM. V was clipped by 2 bases and J by 2 bases; unmatched bases: 13. TCRdb's copy holds only in-frame clones and misses some; the assay was immunoSEQ multiplex PCR. Of fewer than 1 million clones in the sample, approximately 96% were seen once. This chain links TRBV28 with TRBJ2-1; 9 nucleotides align to TRBD2. Sequenced input: naive CD8+ T cells sorted from blood. The TCR was taken from a man under 40 in good health. Here the CDR3 reads CASSLAPGAGGTTYNEQFF. The CDR3 DNA is TGTGCCAGCAGTTTAGCCCCCGGAGCGGGAGGAACAACCTACAATGAGCAGTTCTTC.